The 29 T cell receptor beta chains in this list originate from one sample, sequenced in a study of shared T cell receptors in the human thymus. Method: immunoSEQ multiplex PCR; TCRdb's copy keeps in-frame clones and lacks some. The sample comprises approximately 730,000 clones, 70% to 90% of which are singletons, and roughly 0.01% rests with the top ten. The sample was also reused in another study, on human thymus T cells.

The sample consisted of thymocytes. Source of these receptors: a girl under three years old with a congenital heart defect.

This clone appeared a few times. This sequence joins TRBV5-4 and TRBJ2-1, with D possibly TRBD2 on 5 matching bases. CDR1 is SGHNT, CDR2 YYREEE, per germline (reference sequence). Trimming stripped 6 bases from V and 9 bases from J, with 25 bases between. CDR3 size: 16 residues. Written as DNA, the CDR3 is TGTGCCAGCAATCCCCCTACGCCCGGGTCGAGCGGTGAGCAGTTCTTC. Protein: CASNPPTPGSSGEQFF.

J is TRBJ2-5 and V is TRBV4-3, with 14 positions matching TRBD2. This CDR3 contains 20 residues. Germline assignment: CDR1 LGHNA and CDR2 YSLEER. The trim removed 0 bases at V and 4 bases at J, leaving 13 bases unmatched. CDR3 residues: CASSQDLGLAGGKGGETQYF. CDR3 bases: TGCGCCAGCAGCCAAGATCTCGGACTAGCGGGGGGAAAAGGTGGAGAGACCCAGTACTTC.

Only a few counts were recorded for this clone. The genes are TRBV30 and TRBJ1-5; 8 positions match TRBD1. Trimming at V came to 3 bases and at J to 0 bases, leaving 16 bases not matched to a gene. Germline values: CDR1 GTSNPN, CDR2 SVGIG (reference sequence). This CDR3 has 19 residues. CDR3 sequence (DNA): TGTGCCTGGAGCCAAGGGGGGACAGGAGGAATCCATAGCAATCAGCCCCAGCATTTT. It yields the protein CAWSQGGTGGIHSNQPQHF.

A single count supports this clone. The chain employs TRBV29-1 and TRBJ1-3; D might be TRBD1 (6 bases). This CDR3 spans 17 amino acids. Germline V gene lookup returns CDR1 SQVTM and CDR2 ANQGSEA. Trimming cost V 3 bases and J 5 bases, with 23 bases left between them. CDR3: CSVEPPPDRSPRNTIYF. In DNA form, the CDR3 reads TGCAGCGTTGAGCCGCCCCCCGACAGGTCGCCGAGAAACACCATATATTTT.

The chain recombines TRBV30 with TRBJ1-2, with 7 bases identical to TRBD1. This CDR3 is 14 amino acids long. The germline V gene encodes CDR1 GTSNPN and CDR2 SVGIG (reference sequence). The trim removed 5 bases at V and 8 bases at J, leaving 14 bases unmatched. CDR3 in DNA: TGTGCCTGGGGGTCCGGTGAGGGGGCCCAAGGCTACACCTTC. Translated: CAWGSGEGAQGYTF.

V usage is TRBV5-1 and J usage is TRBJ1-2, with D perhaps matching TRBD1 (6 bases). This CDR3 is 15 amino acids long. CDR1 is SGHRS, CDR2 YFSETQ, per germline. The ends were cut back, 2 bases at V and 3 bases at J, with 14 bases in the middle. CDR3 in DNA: TGCGCCAGCAGCTTTGGACAGTCTTCGCACTATGGCTACACCTTC. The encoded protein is CASSFGQSSHYGYTF.

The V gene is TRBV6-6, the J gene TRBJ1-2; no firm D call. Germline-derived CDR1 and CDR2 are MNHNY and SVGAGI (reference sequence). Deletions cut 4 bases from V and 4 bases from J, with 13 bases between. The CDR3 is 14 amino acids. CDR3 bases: TGTGCCAGCAGTTTCGAAGCGGGGAGCTATGGCTACACCTTC. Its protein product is CASSFEAGSYGYTF.

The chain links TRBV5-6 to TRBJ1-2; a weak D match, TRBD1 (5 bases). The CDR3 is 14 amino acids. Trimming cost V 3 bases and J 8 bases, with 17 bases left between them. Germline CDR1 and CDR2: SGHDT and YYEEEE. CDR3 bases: TGTGCCAGCAGCTGGGGGGTCGGTTTCGACGGCTACACCTTC. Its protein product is CASSWGVGFDGYTF.

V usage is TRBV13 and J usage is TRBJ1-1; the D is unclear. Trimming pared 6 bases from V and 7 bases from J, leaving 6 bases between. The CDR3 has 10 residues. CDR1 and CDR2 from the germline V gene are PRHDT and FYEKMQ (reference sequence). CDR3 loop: CASRRLEAFF. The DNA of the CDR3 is TGTGCCAGCAGGAGACTTGAAGCTTTCTTT.

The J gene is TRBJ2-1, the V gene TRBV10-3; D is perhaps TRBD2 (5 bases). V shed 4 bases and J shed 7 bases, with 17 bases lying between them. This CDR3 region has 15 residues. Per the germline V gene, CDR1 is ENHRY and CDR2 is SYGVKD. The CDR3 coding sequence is TGTGCCATCAGTGGAAGGGAAACGGGAAATAATGAGCAGTTCTTC. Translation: CAISGRETGNNEQFF.

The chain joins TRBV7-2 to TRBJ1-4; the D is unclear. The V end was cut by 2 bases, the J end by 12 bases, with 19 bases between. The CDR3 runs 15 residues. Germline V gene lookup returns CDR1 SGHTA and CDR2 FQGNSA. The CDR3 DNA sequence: TGTGCCAGCAGCTTAACTAGGGCTGTCGGTAGAGAACTGTTTTTT. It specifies CASSLTRAVGRELFF.

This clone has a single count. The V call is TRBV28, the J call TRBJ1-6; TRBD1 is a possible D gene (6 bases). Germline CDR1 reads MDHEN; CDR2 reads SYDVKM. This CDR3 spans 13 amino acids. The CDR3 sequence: CAGQRITNSPLHF. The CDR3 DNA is TGTGCGGGACAAAGAATAACCAATTCACCCCTCCACTTT.

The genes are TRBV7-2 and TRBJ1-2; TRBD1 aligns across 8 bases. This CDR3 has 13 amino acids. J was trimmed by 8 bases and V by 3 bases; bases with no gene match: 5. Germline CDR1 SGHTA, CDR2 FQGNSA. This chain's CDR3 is CASSFDAGGGYTF. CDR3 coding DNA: TGTGCCAGCAGCTTCGATGCAGGGGGCGGCTACACCTTC.

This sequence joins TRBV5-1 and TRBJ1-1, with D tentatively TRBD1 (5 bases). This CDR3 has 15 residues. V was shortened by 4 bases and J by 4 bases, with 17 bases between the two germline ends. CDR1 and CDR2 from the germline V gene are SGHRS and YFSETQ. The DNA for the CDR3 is TGCGCCAGCAGCCCTCCCCAGGGCCTGGCCACTGAAGCTTTCTTT. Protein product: CASSPPQGLATEAFF. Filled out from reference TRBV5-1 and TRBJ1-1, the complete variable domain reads KAGVTQTPRYLIKTRGQQVTLSCSPISGHRSVSWYQQTPGQGLQFLFEYFSETQRNKGNFPGRFSGRQFSNSRSEMNVSTLELGDSALYLCASSPPQGLATEAFFGQGTRLTVV.

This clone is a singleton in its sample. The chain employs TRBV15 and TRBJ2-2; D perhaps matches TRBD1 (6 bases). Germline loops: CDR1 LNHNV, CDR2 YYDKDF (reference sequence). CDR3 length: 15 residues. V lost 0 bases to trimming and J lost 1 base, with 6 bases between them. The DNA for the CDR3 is TGTGCCACCAGCAGAGAGACAGGGAACACCGGGGAGCTGTTTTTT. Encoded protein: CATSRETGNTGELFF.

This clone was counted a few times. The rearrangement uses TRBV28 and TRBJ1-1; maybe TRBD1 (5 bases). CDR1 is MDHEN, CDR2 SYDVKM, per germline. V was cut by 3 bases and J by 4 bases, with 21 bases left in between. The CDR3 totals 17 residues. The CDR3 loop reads CASSFKGWVPSFTEAFF. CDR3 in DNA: TGTGCCAGCAGTTTTAAGGGGTGGGTCCCGTCGTTCACTGAAGCTTTCTTT.

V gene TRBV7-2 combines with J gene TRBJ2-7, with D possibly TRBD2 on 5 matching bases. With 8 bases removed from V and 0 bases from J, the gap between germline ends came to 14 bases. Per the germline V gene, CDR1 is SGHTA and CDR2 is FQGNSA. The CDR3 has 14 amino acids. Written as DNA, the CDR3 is TGTGCCAGCGTCTCCCGGGGAATCTCCTACGAGCAGTACTTC. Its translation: CASVSRGISYEQYF.

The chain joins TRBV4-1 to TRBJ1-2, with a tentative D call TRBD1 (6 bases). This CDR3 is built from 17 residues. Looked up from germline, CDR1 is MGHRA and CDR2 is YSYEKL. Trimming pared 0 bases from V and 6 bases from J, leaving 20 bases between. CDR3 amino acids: CASSQEGYATGRNGYTF. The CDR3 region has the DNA TGCGCCAGCAGCCAAGAAGGGTATGCGACAGGTCGTAATGGCTACACCTTC.

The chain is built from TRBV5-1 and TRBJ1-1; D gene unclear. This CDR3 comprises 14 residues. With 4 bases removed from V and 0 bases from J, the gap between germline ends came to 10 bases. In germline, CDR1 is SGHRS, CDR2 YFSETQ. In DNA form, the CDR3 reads TGCGCCAGCAGCCCACTTAGCATGAACACTGAAGCTTTCTTT. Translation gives CASSPLSMNTEAFF.

CDR3 coding DNA: TGTGCCAGCAGTTTATCTACATTAGATCATCTACCCGGGACAGAAAACTATGGCTACACCTTC. Its protein product is CASSLSTLDHLPGTENYGYTF. This sequence joins TRBV27 and TRBJ1-2, with 7 bases identical to TRBD1. The trim removed 0 bases at V and 2 bases at J, leaving 21 bases unmatched. CDR1 MNHEY and CDR2 SMNVEV come from the germline V gene (reference sequence). The CDR3 totals 21 residues.

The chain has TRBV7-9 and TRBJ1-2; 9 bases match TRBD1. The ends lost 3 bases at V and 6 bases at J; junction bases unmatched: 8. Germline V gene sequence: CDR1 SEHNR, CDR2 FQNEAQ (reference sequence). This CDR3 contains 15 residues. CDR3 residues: CASSLGGQGKDGYTF. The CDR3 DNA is TGTGCCAGCAGCTTGGGGGGACAGGGAAAGGATGGCTACACCTTC.

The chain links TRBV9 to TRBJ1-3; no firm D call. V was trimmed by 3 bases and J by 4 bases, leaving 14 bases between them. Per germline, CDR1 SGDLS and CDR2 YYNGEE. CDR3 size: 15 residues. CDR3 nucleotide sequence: TGTGCCAGCAGCGGAGAAAGCGGACGGGGAAACACCATATATTTT. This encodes CASSGESGRGNTIYF.

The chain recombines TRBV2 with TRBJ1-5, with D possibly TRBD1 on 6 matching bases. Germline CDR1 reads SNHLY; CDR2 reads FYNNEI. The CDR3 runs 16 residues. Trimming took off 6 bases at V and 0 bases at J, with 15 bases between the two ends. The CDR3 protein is CASRGIGTHSNQPQHF. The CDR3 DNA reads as TGTGCCAGCAGAGGGATTGGGACACATAGCAATCAGCCCCAGCATTTT.

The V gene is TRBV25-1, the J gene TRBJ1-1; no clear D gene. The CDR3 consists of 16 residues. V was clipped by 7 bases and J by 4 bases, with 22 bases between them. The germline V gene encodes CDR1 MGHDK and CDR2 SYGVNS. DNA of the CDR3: TGTGCCAGCACCTCCCCCCGGGATCAGTTTTCCACTGAAGCTTTCTTT. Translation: CASTSPRDQFSTEAFF.

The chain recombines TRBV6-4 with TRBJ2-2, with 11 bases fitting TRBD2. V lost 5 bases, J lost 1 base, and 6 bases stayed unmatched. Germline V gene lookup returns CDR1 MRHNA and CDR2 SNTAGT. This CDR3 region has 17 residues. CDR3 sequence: CASSPLAGGVNTGELFF. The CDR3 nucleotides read TGTGCCAGCAGTCCCCTAGCGGGGGGCGTGAACACCGGGGAGCTGTTTTTT.

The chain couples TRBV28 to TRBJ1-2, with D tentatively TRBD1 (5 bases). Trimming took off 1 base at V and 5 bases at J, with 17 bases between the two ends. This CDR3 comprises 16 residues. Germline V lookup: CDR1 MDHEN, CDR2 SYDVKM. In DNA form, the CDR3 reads TGTGCCAGCAGTTTATTTTCAGGGCCGCGACGTTATGGCTACACCTTC. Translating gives CASSLFSGPRRYGYTF.

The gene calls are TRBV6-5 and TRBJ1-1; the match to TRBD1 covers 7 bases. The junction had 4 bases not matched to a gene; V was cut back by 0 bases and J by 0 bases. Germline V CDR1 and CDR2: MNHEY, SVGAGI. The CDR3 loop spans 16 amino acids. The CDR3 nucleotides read TGTGCCAGCAGTTACTCGCGGCAGGGGGTGAACACTGAAGCTTTCTTT. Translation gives CASSYSRQGVNTEAFF.

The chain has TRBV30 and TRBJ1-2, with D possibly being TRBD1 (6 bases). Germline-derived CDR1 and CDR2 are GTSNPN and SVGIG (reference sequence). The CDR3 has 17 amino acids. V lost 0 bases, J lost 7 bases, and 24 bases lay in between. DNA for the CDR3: TGTGCCTGGAGTGTACGTGAAACGGCGGGGGGGCGCCGTGGCTACACCTTC. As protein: CAWSVRETAGGRRGYTF.

In DNA form, the CDR3 reads TGTGCCAGCAGCTTGGAGGGGCCGACAGGGGGCCGAACTGAAGCTTTCTTT. Protein: CASSLEGPTGGRTEAFF. The chain employs TRBV5-6 and TRBJ1-1; 10 bases agree with TRBD1. This CDR3 contains 17 residues. Germline CDR1 SGHDT, CDR2 YYEEEE. V shed 0 bases, J shed 5 bases, and the junction held 10 bases outside the gene matches.